This TCR beta chain was identified during a study of Ad26.COV2.S vaccination and SARS-CoV-2 variants. The overall study: Ad26.COV2.S given intramuscularly, once or twice 56 days apart.

Germline V lookup: CDR1 LNHDA, CDR2 SQIVND (reference sequence). The CDR3 is made up of 15 amino acids. Trimming removed 4 bases from V and 4 bases from J; junction bases left unmatched: 5. On this clone itself: Its target is unknown.

Generated by immunoSEQ multiplex PCR, the TCRdb table keeps only in-frame clones and is missing some. Of about 350,000 clones in the sample, approximately 81% were seen once. Treatment meaning: around 19 received Ad26.COV2.S at low or high dose, single or two shots; about 5 received placebo; per-sample allocation not given. The investigators took samples on day 63 after the first vaccine or placebo injection. It was Wuhan-strain SARS-CoV-2 spike that the Ad26 vaccine vector expressed. Findings of the study overall: Marked by substantial breadth, spike-specific CD8+ and CD4+ T cell responses were reportedly seen after vaccination.

The clonotype comes from a person aged 18 to 65 who received the Ad26.COV2.S COVID-19 vaccine or a placebo. This specimen consisted of peripheral blood, obtained in a trial of Ad26.COV2.S vaccine versus placebo. The chain joins TRBV19 to TRBJ2-7, with 12 bases identical to TRBD2. The CDR3 spells CASSTLTSGSYEQYF. The CDR3 DNA sequence: TGTGCCAGTAGTACTTTGACTAGCGGGAGTTACGAGCAGTACTTC.